A single sample gave rise to the 17 T cell receptor beta chains below, sequenced in a study of blood T cells in healthy people across ages. A second roughly 6 to 11 cycle PCR used barcoded and J-beta primers. TCRdb used MiXCR to reprocess the 5' RACE reads, holding one entry per CDR3 protein. The sample records around 870,000 distinct CDR3 sequences, under 35% being singletons. The specimen was blood. These TCRs come from a woman of 80 years or more in good health.

This clonotype was seen more than once but under ten times. The chain uses TRBV6-1 and TRBJ1-5; D gene ambiguous. This CDR3 has 15 amino acids. Germline assignment: CDR1 MNHNS and CDR2 SASEGT. V was trimmed by 4 bases and J by 5 bases, leaving 15 bases between them. The CDR3 DNA sequence: TGTGCCAGCAGTGTCTTAACGCCGACGGATCAGCCCCAGCATTTT. It codes for CASSVLTPTDQPQHF.

Comments on this clonotype: The junction does not match germline at one end; this may be a read error. CDR3 nucleotides: TGTGCCAGCCAACGGGGACAGGGCTACGATGAGCAGTTCTTC. Translated, it gives CASQRGQGYDEQFF. The genes are TRBV13 and TRBJ2-1; TRBD1 aligns across 9 bases. The CDR3 is 14 residues long. Germline V gene sequence: CDR1 PRHDT, CDR2 FYEKMQ (reference sequence).

Many counts were recorded for this clonotype. The rearrangement links TRBV12-3 or TRBV12-4 to TRBJ1-2, with 8 bases that match TRBD1. Trimming cost V 5 bases and J 7 bases; bases outside gene matches: 9. There are 14 residues in the CDR3. The CDR3 DNA sequence: TGTGCCAGCAGTCCTGGACAGGGAATACGTGGCTACACCTTC. It yields the protein CASSPGQGIRGYTF.

This clonotype occurred many times. The gene calls are TRBV6-2 or TRBV6-3 and TRBJ2-5; D gene uncertain. The CDR3 totals 10 residues. V was pared by 8 bases and J by 5 bases, with 6 bases between. Per the germline V gene, CDR1 is MNHEY and CDR2 is SVGEGT. The CDR3 bases are TGTGCCAGCGGGGTGGAGACCCAGTACTTC. This translates into CASGVETQYF.

This clonotype has a count of ten or more. The CDR3: CSARHPGGVGKETQYF. CDR3 bases: TGCAGTGCTAGACATCCAGGGGGCGTTGGCAAAGAGACCCAGTACTTC. The chain joins TRBV20-1 to TRBJ2-5, with 8 nucleotides matching TRBD1. This CDR3 is built from 16 residues. Germline V gives CDR1 DFQATT, CDR2 SNEGSKA (reference sequence). V shed 2 bases and J 3 bases; nucleotides not matched to a gene: 11.

This clonotype came up many times. The rearrangement links TRBV7-2 to TRBJ1-5; 9 bases agree with TRBD1. Germline loops: CDR1 SGHTA, CDR2 FQGNSA. V was clipped by 6 bases and J by 7 bases; unmatched bases: 7. The CDR3 totals 14 residues. CDR3 amino acids: CASSYRGQGQPQHF. The CDR3 DNA follows: TGTGCCAGCAGTTACAGGGGGCAGGGACAGCCCCAGCATTTT.

This clonotype has at least ten counts. The chain employs TRBV7-2 and TRBJ2-7; D is ambiguous. This CDR3 is 13 amino acids long. V lost 5 bases, J lost 3 bases, and 11 bases lay in between. Germline CDR1 SGHTA, CDR2 FQGNSA. Here the CDR3 DNA reads TGTGCCAGCAGCCTACCGGGCATCTACGAGCAGTACTTC. It encodes CASSLPGIYEQYF.

Only a few counts were recorded for this clonotype. This may be a read error, as it is one base from a much larger clone. The chain combines TRBV7-6 with TRBJ2-2, with 11 bases matching TRBD2. The CDR3 consists of 16 residues. CDR1 is SGHVS and CDR2 is FNYEAQ in the germline V gene. CDR3 nucleotides: TGTGCCAGCAGTCTAACGACTAGCGGGACGACCGGGGAGCGGTTTTTT. As protein: CASSLTTSGTTGERFF.

This clonotype was seen repeatedly, ten times or more. The genes are TRBV6-1 and TRBJ2-1, with 8 bases aligning to TRBD1. Germline V lookup: CDR1 MNHNS, CDR2 SASEGT. CDR3 length: 14 amino acids. The V segment lost 2 bases and the J segment 10 bases; nucleotides outside the gene matches: 7. CDR3 nucleotides: TGTGCCAGCAGTGAAATGACAGGGGTGAACGAGCAGTTCTTC. Translating it yields CASSEMTGVNEQFF.

Many counts were recorded for this clonotype. The chain has TRBV20-1 and TRBJ2-5; 8 bases match TRBD1. The CDR3 runs to 16 residues. V was pared by 1 base and J by 4 bases, with 11 bases of the junction left unmatched. The germline V gene has CDR1 DFQATT and CDR2 SNEGSKA (reference sequence). The CDR3 sequence: CSARGGQGRFLETQYF. The CDR3 nucleotides are TGCAGTGCTAGAGGCGGACAGGGTAGATTTTTAGAGACCCAGTACTTC.

This clonotype was seen a single time. The CDR3 DNA reads as TGTGCCAGCAGCTTAGACGGACAGTTAACTGGAAACACCATATATTTT. Protein product: CASSLDGQLTGNTIYF. The V and J genes are TRBV7-9 and TRBJ1-3; a possible D gene is TRBD1 (6 bases). V lost 1 base to trimming and J lost 2 bases, with 12 bases between them. The CDR3 spans 16 residues. The germline V gene has CDR1 SEHNR and CDR2 FQNEAQ (reference sequence).

This clonotype showed up just a few times. The chain couples TRBV10-3 to TRBJ2-2; D tentatively reads TRBD1 or TRBD2 (5 bases each). Germline V CDR1 and CDR2: ENHRY, SYGVKD. Between the trimmed V and J ends, which lost 5 bases and 5 bases, there was a span of 15 bases. This CDR3 has 15 residues. CDR3 in DNA: TGTGCCATCAGTCGCGGGCAGGGCGGAACCGGGGAGCTGTTTTTT. Its protein product is CAISRGQGGTGELFF.

This clonotype was counted at least ten times. This rearrangement joins TRBV6-1 to TRBJ2-5, with D possibly matching TRBD2 (5 bases). The CDR3 is made up of 13 amino acids. The V gene's germline CDR1 is MNHNS and CDR2 SASEGT. Trimming left V 4 bases short and J 5 bases short, with 11 bases between. The CDR3 sequence is CASSVGVSETQYF. CDR3 sequence (DNA): TGTGCCAGCAGTGTGGGAGTTTCGGAGACCCAGTACTTC.

This clonotype was found a few times. This clone may be a read error of a much larger clone one base away. CDR3: CSAREGLAYEQYF. CDR3 nucleotides: TGCAGTGCTAGAGAGGGACTAGCCTACGAGCAGTACTTC. This sequence joins TRBV20-1 and TRBJ2-7; 8 bases map to TRBD2. Per the germline V gene, CDR1 is DFQATT and CDR2 is SNEGSKA (reference sequence). V shed 0 bases, J shed 2 bases, and the junction held 0 bases outside the gene matches. The CDR3 runs to 13 residues.

In this sample, this clonotype turned up many times. The chain has TRBV6-2 or TRBV6-3 and TRBJ2-1; maybe TRBD1 (5 bases). The length of the CDR3 is 17 residues. The germline V and J ends were trimmed by 2 bases and 5 bases, with 19 bases remaining between them. Germline loops: CDR1 MNHEY, CDR2 SVGEGT. The CDR3 is CASSYRVGAATNNEQFF. The CDR3 DNA reads as TGTGCCAGCAGTTACCGAGTAGGGGCCGCCACCAACAATGAGCAGTTCTTC.

This rearrangement joins TRBV13 to TRBJ1-1; D is undetermined. From germline, CDR1 is PRHDT and CDR2 FYEKMQ (reference sequence). Trimming shortened V by 5 bases and J by 8 bases, and 18 bases separated the two germline ends. The CDR3 is 14 residues long. CDR3 region: CASSTNPGFPEAFF. The CDR3 DNA follows: TGTGCCAGCAGCACCAATCCCGGGTTTCCAGAAGCTTTCTTT. The entire variable domain, with the rest obtained from reference TRBV13 and TRBJ1-1, is as follows: AAGVIQSPRHLIKEKRETATLKCYPIPRHDTVYWYQQGPGQDPQFLISFYEKMQSDKGSIPDRFSAQQFSDYHSELNMSSLELGDSALYFCASSTNPGFPEAFFGQGTRLTVV.

This clonotype was observed a few times. The chain combines TRBV13 with TRBJ2-3; 11 positions agree with TRBD2. From germline, CDR1 is PRHDT and CDR2 FYEKMQ (reference sequence). After removal of 5 bases from V and 5 bases from J, the junction contained 6 bases not matched to a gene. The CDR3 consists of 15 residues. DNA of the CDR3: TGTGCCAGCAGCCCCTTAGCGGGGGGGAAAGATACGCAGTATTTT. Its translation: CASSPLAGGKDTQYF.